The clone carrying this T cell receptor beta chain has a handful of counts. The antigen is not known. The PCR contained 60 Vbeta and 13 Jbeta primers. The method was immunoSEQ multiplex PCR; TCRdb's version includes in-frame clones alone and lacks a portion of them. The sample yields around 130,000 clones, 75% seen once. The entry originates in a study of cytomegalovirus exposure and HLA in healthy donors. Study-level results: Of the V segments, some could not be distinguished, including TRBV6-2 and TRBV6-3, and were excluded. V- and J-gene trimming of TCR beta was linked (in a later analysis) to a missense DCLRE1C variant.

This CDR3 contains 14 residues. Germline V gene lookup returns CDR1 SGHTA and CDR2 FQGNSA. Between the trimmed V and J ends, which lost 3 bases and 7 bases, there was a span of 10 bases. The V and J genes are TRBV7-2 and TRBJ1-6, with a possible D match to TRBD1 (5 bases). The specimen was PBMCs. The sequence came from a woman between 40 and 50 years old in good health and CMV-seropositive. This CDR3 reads CASSLGTMNSPLHF. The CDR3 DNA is TGTGCCAGCAGCTTGGGGACTATGAATTCACCCCTCCACTTT. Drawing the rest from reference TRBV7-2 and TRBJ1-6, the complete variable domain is GAGVSQSPSNKVTEKGKDVELRCDPISGHTALYWYRQSLGQGLEFLIYFQGNSAPDKSGLPSDRFSAERTGGSVSTLTIQRTQQEDSAVYLCASSLGTMNSPLHFGNGTRLTVT.